Included here is one T cell receptor beta chain sequence, with context. What it binds is unknown. The data were obtained in a study of OX40 agonist ivuxolimab in advanced cancers. Turning to the study itself: Prior checkpoint blockade (anti-PD-1, anti-PD-L1 or anti-CTLA-4) was permitted; around 40% had it. The study's findings and limits: Some of the nonresponding patients also showed low levels of normalized T-cell clonal expansion. Doses of 0.1 to 3.0 mg/kg were accompanied by clonal expansion of CD4+ and CD8+ blood T cells by week 6.

The data were produced by immunoSEQ multiplex PCR, yet TCRdb's version contains in-frame clones alone and is incomplete. The sample shows approximately 89,000 clones, roughly 89% of them seen only once. Trimming pared 1 base from V and 7 bases from J, leaving 11 bases between. This CDR3 spans 14 amino acids. Per the germline V gene, CDR1 is WNHNN and CDR2 is SYGVQD (reference sequence). This TCR came from an adult with an advanced solid tumor such as melanoma, head and neck, liver or kidney cancer. The sample was CD4+ or CD8+ T cells sorted from blood, taken in a trial of the OX40 agonist ivuxolimab. The chain uses TRBV10-1 and TRBJ2-1; D may be TRBD1 (5 bases). CDR3 coding DNA: TGCGCCAGCAGTGAGTATACAGGATCGAATGAGCAGTTCTTC. Protein product: CASSEYTGSNEQFF.